This TCR beta chain was profiled in a study of blood T cell repertoires in COVID-19. Study in general: From T cells, B-cell-depleted T cells, or PBMCs came the material, which was cDNA or gDNA.

This clone was counted only a few times. Clones were sequenced by immunoSEQ multiplex PCR, and TCRdb holds only the in-frame ones, with some missing. The sample comprises approximately 77,000 clones, roughly 76% of which are singletons, and about 15% rests with the top ten. The clonotype comes from a man in his sixties or seventies with active or convalescent COVID-19. Sample: peripheral blood.

DNA of the CDR3: TGTGCCAGCAGCTTCAAGCGGGGGCAAGGGAACACTGAAGCTTTCTTT. Translation gives CASSFKRGQGNTEAFF. V usage is TRBV7-9 and J usage is TRBJ1-1; possibly TRBD1 for D (6 bases). The CDR3 has 16 residues. V was cut by 3 bases and J by 1 base, with 15 bases left in between. Germline V lookup: CDR1 SEHNR, CDR2 FQNEAQ (reference sequence).